Below, 30 T cell receptor beta chains from the same sample are listed, as sequenced in a study of beta chain features in type 1 diabetes. The sequenced template was cDNA made from the entire isolated RNA. Data came from immunoSEQ multiplex PCR; TCRdb stores just in-frame clones and leaves some out. The profile shows 250,000 or so clones, 68% of them singletons. Sequenced material: naive CD4+ T cells from blood. These TCRs come from a man aged 30 to 39 in good health.

The chain carries TRBV30 and TRBJ2-1, with no clear D. The length of the CDR3 is 13 residues. V was shortened by 3 bases and J by 10 bases, with 16 bases between the two germline ends. Looked up from germline, CDR1 is GTSNPN and CDR2 is SVGIG (reference sequence). The CDR3 sequence: CAWSSTTTSEQFF. CDR3 DNA sequence: TGTGCCTGGAGCTCTACAACAACCTCCGAGCAGTTCTTC. The variable domain in full, with the rest retrieved from reference TRBV30 and TRBJ2-1, is SQTIHQWPATLVQPVGSPLSLECTVEGTSNPNLYWYRQAAGRGLQLLFYSVGIGQISSEVPQNLSASRPQDRQFILSSKKLLLSDSGFYLCAWSSTTTSEQFFGPGTRLTVL.

The chain links TRBV30 to TRBJ1-2; 8 nucleotides line up with TRBD1. The CDR3 is made up of 12 amino acids. V lost 3 bases, J lost 4 bases, and 1 base stayed unmatched. Germline CDR1 is GTSNPN and CDR2 is SVGIG (reference sequence). The CDR3 nucleotides are TGTGCCTGGAGGGACAGGGCCTATGGCTACACCTTC. Protein product: CAWRDRAYGYTF.

This clone was picked up a small number of times. The chain joins TRBV30 to TRBJ1-2; possibly TRBD1 for D (5 bases). CDR1 is GTSNPN and CDR2 is SVGIG in the germline V gene (reference sequence). V lost 2 bases to trimming and J lost 4 bases, with 8 bases between them. CDR3 length: 12 amino acids. Written as DNA, the CDR3 is TGTGCCTGGAGTAGGGGCTTCTATGGCTACACCTTC. This codes for CAWSRGFYGYTF.

The chain employs TRBV30 and TRBJ1-6; a possible D gene is TRBD1 (6 bases). The germline CDR1 and CDR2 sequences are GTSNPN and SVGIG (reference sequence). Between the trimmed V and J ends, which lost 3 bases and 8 bases, there was a span of 17 bases. The CDR3 runs to 15 residues. The DNA for the CDR3 is TGTGCCTGGAGCGCGACAGGAATCCTGTATTCACCCCTCCACTTT. This sequence encodes CAWSATGILYSPLHF.

This chain links TRBV30 with TRBJ1-2, with D uncertain. The germline V gene has CDR1 GTSNPN and CDR2 SVGIG (reference sequence). V was clipped by 4 bases and J by 5 bases, with 17 bases between them. The CDR3 length is 14 residues. CDR3 in DNA: TGTGCCTGGAACAACCTCTGGGGAGGGTATGGCTACACCTTC. Protein product: CAWNNLWGGYGYTF.

The chain carries TRBV30 and TRBJ2-5; D is ambiguous. The CDR3 is 12 residues long. The V and J ends lost 2 bases and 1 base respectively, with 5 bases between them. Germline loops: CDR1 GTSNPN, CDR2 SVGIG (reference sequence). The CDR3 DNA reads as TGTGCCTGGAGTCCCCTCCAAGAGACCCAGTACTTC. This codes for CAWSPLQETQYF.

This clone was picked up a small number of times. The chain joins TRBV7-2 to TRBJ2-7; D is ambiguous. V lost 2 bases to trimming and J lost 6 bases, with 5 bases between them. The CDR3 length is 11 residues. Looked up from germline, CDR1 is SGHTA and CDR2 is FQGNSA. CDR3 amino acids: CASSLLSEQYF. The CDR3 DNA follows: TGTGCCAGCAGCTTACTCTCCGAGCAGTACTTC.

The genes are TRBV23-1 and TRBJ2-4; 7 positions match TRBD1. TRBV23-1 is assigned to the ORF class and has an uncertain function. V trimming: 4 bases; J trimming: 0 bases; junction bases outside the gene matches: 6. This CDR3 comprises 16 residues. The CDR3 region has the DNA TGCGCCAGCAGTCCCACAGGGGAACTAGCCAAAAACATTCAGTACTTC. Encoded protein: CASSPTGELAKNIQYF.

The chain is built from TRBV30 and TRBJ1-1; no clear D. The CDR3 has 14 residues. In germline, CDR1 is GTSNPN, CDR2 SVGIG (reference sequence). Trimming removed 0 bases from V and 7 bases from J, with 15 bases in between. CDR3: CAWSVAGITNEAFF. CDR3 sequence (DNA): TGTGCCTGGAGTGTCGCAGGTATAACGAATGAAGCTTTCTTT.

The V call is TRBV11-1, the J call TRBJ1-2; no clear D. Trimming took off 6 bases at V and 4 bases at J, with 6 bases between the two ends. The germline V gene encodes CDR1 SGHAT and CDR2 FQDESV (reference sequence). CDR3 length: 11 amino acids. The CDR3 loop reads CASSSCYGYTF. The DNA of the CDR3 is TGTGCCAGCAGTTCCTGCTATGGCTACACCTTC.

As concerns this clone: The same CDR3 also results from other DNA sequences found in this sample. V gene TRBV7-9 combines with J gene TRBJ1-2; no definite D call. CDR1 and CDR2 (germline): SEHNR, FQNEAQ (reference sequence). Trimming left V 1 base short and J 2 bases short, with 2 bases between. This CDR3 has 12 amino acids. For the CDR3, the DNA is TGTGCCAGCAGCTTAGTCAACTATGGCTACACCTTC. Translation: CASSLVNYGYTF.

This clone was counted once. V is TRBV9 and J is TRBJ1-5; D gene unclear. The V gene's germline CDR1 is SGDLS and CDR2 YYNGEE. V shed 2 bases and J shed 3 bases, with 12 bases lying between them. This CDR3 is built from 15 residues. The CDR3 here is CASSVLDGNNQPQHF. The CDR3, as DNA: TGTGCCAGCAGCGTCCTAGACGGAAACAATCAGCCCCAGCATTTT.

This clone was detected a few times. This chain connects TRBV4-2 to TRBJ2-7; D ambiguous. CDR3 length: 13 amino acids. The V gene lost 1 base and the J gene lost 3 bases, with 7 bases spanning the gap. Per germline, CDR1 LGHNA and CDR2 YNFKEQ. In DNA, the CDR3 is TGTGCCAGCAGCCAAGGGACCCGCTACGAGCAGTACTTC. Translating it yields CASSQGTRYEQYF.

V is TRBV30 and J is TRBJ1-1; no reliable D call. Germline loops: CDR1 GTSNPN, CDR2 SVGIG (reference sequence). With 7 bases removed from V and 1 base from J, the gap between germline ends came to 10 bases. The CDR3 is made up of 12 amino acids. CDR3 in DNA: TGTGCCTCGCTTGGTCCGAACACTGAAGCTTTCTTT. This encodes CASLGPNTEAFF.

The rearrangement joins TRBV7-2 to TRBJ2-7; unclear D gene. The CDR3 totals 14 residues. Germline V CDR1 and CDR2: SGHTA, FQGNSA. V gave up 0 bases and J gave up 1 base, with 7 bases separating them. For the CDR3, the DNA is TGTGCCAGCAGCTTAGCTTCCCAGTCCTACGAGCAGTACTTC. Translated: CASSLASQSYEQYF.

Note on this clone: This sample includes further DNA sequences coding for the same CDR3. This rearrangement joins TRBV25-1 to TRBJ2-7; unclear D gene. The CDR3 contains 11 residues. Deletions cut 1 base from V and 2 bases from J, with 0 bases between. Germline CDR1 is MGHDK and CDR2 is SYGVNS. The DNA of the CDR3 is TGTGCCAGCAGTGAATCCTACGAGCAGTACTTC. Protein: CASSESYEQYF.

The V and J genes are TRBV5-1 and TRBJ2-1; the match to TRBD1 covers 8 bases. The CDR3 sequence is 16 residues long. CDR1 and CDR2 from the germline V gene are SGHRS and YFSETQ. V gave up 4 bases and J gave up 1 base; unmatched junction bases: 7. This CDR3 is CASSPGTGPSYNEQFF. The CDR3 coding sequence is TGCGCCAGCAGCCCGGGGACAGGACCTTCCTACAATGAGCAGTTCTTC.

Comments on this clone: This specimen includes other DNA sequences encoding the same CDR3. The J gene is TRBJ2-5, the V gene TRBV9, with 9 bases identical to TRBD2. This CDR3 region has 16 residues. The ends lost 0 bases at V and 0 bases at J; junction bases unmatched: 3. The V gene's germline CDR1 is SGDLS and CDR2 YYNGEE. The CDR3 DNA reads as TGTGCCAGCAGCGTAGGGGCGGGAGGGTACCAAGAGACCCAGTACTTC. Translation: CASSVGAGGYQETQYF.

This sequence joins TRBV30 and TRBJ1-5; no reliable D call. V shed 1 base and J shed 7 bases, with 11 bases lying between them. The CDR3 covers 13 residues. The germline V gene encodes CDR1 GTSNPN and CDR2 SVGIG (reference sequence). CDR3 bases: TGTGCCTGGAGTGGACGCCTGGGACAGCCCCAGCATTTT. It is translated as CAWSGRLGQPQHF.

This clone turned up a few times. The rearrangement joins TRBV29-1 to TRBJ2-1; no definite D call. V was trimmed by 6 bases and J by 2 bases, leaving 23 bases between them. The CDR3 is 17 residues long. Germline values: CDR1 SQVTM, CDR2 ANQGSEA. CDR3 region: CSVLKWSPKTTYNEQFF. CDR3 DNA: TGCAGCGTCCTGAAGTGGTCGCCCAAGACAACCTACAATGAGCAGTTCTTC.

The chain has TRBV15 and TRBJ2-7, with 12 nucleotides matching TRBD2. V trimming: 3 bases; J trimming: 7 bases; junction bases outside the gene matches: 10. The CDR3 extends over 16 amino acids. Per the germline V gene, CDR1 is LNHNV and CDR2 is YYDKDF (reference sequence). CDR3 bases: TGTGCCACCAGCAGGACTAGCGGGGGTTCAGCGGCGGAGCAGTACTTC. Its translation: CATSRTSGGSAAEQYF. Looking up the rest from reference TRBV15 and TRBJ2-7 gives the full variable domain: DAMVIQNPRYQVTQFGKPVTLSCSQTLNHNVMYWYQQKSSQAPKLLFHYYDKDFNNEADTPDNFQSRRPNTSFCFLDIRSPGLGDTAMYLCATSRTSGGSAAEQYFGPGTRLTVT.

The genes are TRBV7-8 and TRBJ2-5; D uncertain. V was shortened by 5 bases and J by 2 bases, with 12 bases between the two germline ends. Germline values: CDR1 SGHVS, CDR2 FQNEAQ. The CDR3 runs 14 residues. CDR3: CASSPARHQETQYF. The CDR3 DNA follows: TGTGCCAGCAGCCCGGCACGGCATCAAGAGACCCAGTACTTC.

J is TRBJ2-1 and V is TRBV9, with TRBD2 matching 7 bases. V lost 4 bases, J lost 8 bases, and 12 bases stayed unmatched. Germline loops: CDR1 SGDLS, CDR2 YYNGEE. This CDR3 is 15 amino acids long. CDR3 sequence reads: CASSPRLAPSYEQFF. DNA of the CDR3: TGTGCCAGCAGCCCCCGACTAGCCCCCTCGTATGAGCAGTTCTTC.

This rearrangement joins TRBV7-9 to TRBJ2-7; D may be TRBD1 (5 bases). The V end was cut by 3 bases, the J end by 8 bases, with 11 bases between. The germline CDR1 and CDR2 sequences are SEHNR and FQNEAQ (reference sequence). The CDR3 length is 12 residues. In nucleotides, the CDR3 is TGTGCCAGCAGCTTCCCGACAGAGAAGCAGTACTTC. Its translation is CASSFPTEKQYF.

The rearrangement uses TRBV11-2 and TRBJ2-5; perhaps TRBD1 as D (6 bases). Trimming pared 0 bases from V and 4 bases from J, leaving 12 bases between. The germline gives CDR1 SGHAT, CDR2 FQNNGV. CDR3 length: 15 residues. CDR3 nucleotide sequence: TGTGCCAGCAGCTTAGAGGGCAGGGGAGCAGAGACCCAGTACTTC. Translating gives CASSLEGRGAETQYF.

The sample holds a few counts of this clone. The chain combines TRBV10-3 with TRBJ2-1; 12 nucleotides line up with TRBD2. CDR1 ENHRY and CDR2 SYGVKD come from the germline V gene. CDR3 length: 16 amino acids. The trim removed 3 bases at V and 5 bases at J, leaving 5 bases unmatched. CDR3 amino acids: CAISDPGLAGNNEQFF. The CDR3 coding sequence is TGTGCCATCAGTGACCCGGGACTAGCGGGCAACAATGAGCAGTTCTTC.

V and J are TRBV28 and TRBJ2-5; TRBD1 matches 8 bases. Trimming cost V 6 bases and J 10 bases; bases outside gene matches: 13. Germline CDR1 and CDR2: MDHEN and SYDVKM. The CDR3 is 14 residues long. The CDR3 is CASSLSGQGRGQYF. The CDR3 nucleotides are TGTGCCAGCAGCCTATCCGGACAGGGAAGGGGCCAGTACTTC. The entire variable domain, with the rest obtained from reference TRBV28 and TRBJ2-5, is as follows: DVKVTQSSRYLVKRTGEKVFLECVQDMDHENMFWYRQDPGLGLRLIYFSYDVKMKEKGDIPEGYSVSREKKERFSLILESASTNQTSMYLCASSLSGQGRGQYFGPGTRLLVL.

The chain is built from TRBV18 and TRBJ2-1; possibly TRBD1 or TRBD2 for D (5 bases each). Trimming took 3 bases from V and 5 from J, leaving 17 bases between them. Germline CDR1 is KGHSH and CDR2 is LQKENI. The CDR3 runs 16 residues. CDR3 sequence (DNA): TGTGCCAGCTCACCCTTGGGACGGACGATAGACAATGAGCAGTTCTTC. Amino acids: CASSPLGRTIDNEQFF. The full variable domain, rest sourced from reference TRBV18 and TRBJ2-1, is NAGVMQNPRHLVRRRGQEARLRCSPMKGHSHVYWYRQLPEEGLKFMVYLQKENIIDESGMPKERFSAEFPKEGPSILRIQQVVRGDSAAYFCASSPLGRTIDNEQFFGPGTRLTVL.

This clone turned up a few times. The V and J genes are TRBV29-1 and TRBJ2-7, with D possibly TRBD1 on 5 matching bases. There are 13 residues in the CDR3. V lost 7 bases and J lost 5, with 18 bases in between. Germline values: CDR1 SQVTM, CDR2 ANQGSEA. CDR3 protein: CSAETVVGHEQYF. The CDR3 nucleotides are TGCAGCGCGGAGACAGTGGTTGGTCACGAGCAGTACTTC.

The rearrangement uses TRBV19 and TRBJ2-7; D uncertain. Trimming left V 10 bases short and J 7 bases short, with 14 bases between. There are 11 residues in the CDR3. Germline CDR1 is LNHDA and CDR2 is SQIVND (reference sequence). CDR3 sequence (DNA): TGTGCCACCTCCGGTTTCGAGGAGCAGTACTTC. It specifies CATSGFEEQYF. The variable domain in full, with the rest retrieved from reference TRBV19 and TRBJ2-7, is DGGITQSPKYLFRKEGQNVTLSCEQNLNHDAMYWYRQDPGQGLRLIYYSQIVNDFQKGDIAEGYSVSREKKESFPLTVTSAQKNPTAFYLCATSGFEEQYFGPGTRLTVT.